The TCR beta chain described here comes from a study of cytomegalovirus exposure and HLA in healthy donors (dated by TCRdb to the late 2010s). Describing the broader study: In an earlier analysis of approximately 640 of the donors, roughly 300 Gb of sequence data and approximately 120 million unique TCR beta sequences from 180 million or so T cells were reported. Every repertoire in the discovery cohort had been generated on one and the same sequencing platform. Typing coverage differed by locus: A, B, C, DRB1 and DQB1 were typed in about 629-640 donors, DQA1 in approximately 520, DPA1 in 600 to 610, and DPB1 in 400 to 480. A later genetic analysis took genome-wide SNP genotypes for about three fifths of the roughly 670 donors and used that subset as a discovery cohort. High-throughput TCR immunosequencing, statistical association of individual TCRs with disease status, and machine learning were combined to predict cytomegalovirus infection status. Across 300 to 400 genotyped donors of the cohort, an average of about 250,000 unique TCR beta nucleotide sequences per donor were sequenced, and 15% to 20% of those sequences were non-productive. Because of strong linkage in the cohort, four or five DR-DQ haplotypes were treated as single units for association and clustering. The study used immunosequencing to profile the T cell repertoires of 666 subjects and linked those repertoires to cytomegalovirus serostatus. A separate validation cohort of 100 to 150 different subjects was used in addition to the roughly 720-subject first cohort. HLA typing included class I and class II loci at four-digit resolution. To study patterns of TCR occurrence, a later analysis re-analyzed previously published TCR beta repertoires from around 670 donors and added high-resolution HLA genotyping. The later analysis used no new phenotypic data to find candidate immune exposures, relying instead on TCR beta sequences and their occurrence across donors. An earlier analysis of nearly 600 of the donors applied high-throughput TCR beta sequencing to assess whether each TCR beta V gene segment acted as functional or pseudogenic. The genetic ancestry cluster associated with self-reported Caucasian donors included about 81% of the 398 genotyped donors. The study aimed to test whether signatures of past pathogen exposure could be identified by cataloging public T cell receptors. Donor age, sex, ethnicity and CMV serostatus were compiled together with the repertoire data. Approximately 310 gigabases of sequencing data and tens of millions of unique TCR sequences were included in an early release covering several hundred HLA-typed donors. Broader findings and caveats from the paper: Assigning TCR associations to individual alleles was difficult when HLA alleles, especially DR and DQ, strongly co-occurred. In a later analysis, the rate of TCR association differed among HLA loci, with DRB1 alleles having the most associated TCRs and HLA-C alleles having the fewest. Because counts were too low, seventeen rarely observed V segments, including chromosome 9 orphons, were excluded from the earlier analysis of 587 of the donors. Because HLA typing was unavailable for some donors at each locus, only the typed subset was used in association tests. Immune exposure information for the cohort was limited to CMV serostatus. Most TCR sequences were observed very rarely across donors, whereas some public TCRs were present in many individuals. In the study, some 180 TCR beta chains were listed as associated with cytomegalovirus. Some IMGT-functional V segments, including TRBV6-2 and TRBV6-3, could not be distinguished by the 87-base-pair reads and were therefore excluded. In a later analysis, some 17,000 TCR beta sequences were associated with specific HLA alleles at a false discovery rate of 0.05. Compared with equally common non-associated chains, HLA-associated TCR beta chains in a later analysis were more clonally expanded and had lower generation probabilities. The sequencing pipeline was judged likely to have produced a cluster of highly shared sequence variants as a technical artifact. In a later analysis, several top co-occurrence clusters were reported to appear linked to parvovirus B19, influenza, CMV and Epstein-Barr virus. Linkage disequilibrium might explain the correlated functional status among segregating V segments, but an unknown experimental factor could not be excluded. The classifier was reported to diagnose cytomegalovirus status with high specificity and sensitivity in both the original and validation cohorts. Sequencing depth was assumed to be roughly uniform across donors in the presence/absence analyses, though that assumption may not hold. In vitro tests confirmed that three of the cytomegalovirus-associated TCR beta chains recognize cytomegalovirus antigens. Compared with the roughly 670-donor mean, donors in an Asian-associated ancestry cluster had fewer N-insertions in productive TCRs, according to a later genetic analysis. In a later genetic analysis, a missense DCLRE1C variant was associated with V-gene and J-gene trimming of TCR beta chains, and the association was replicated in an independent cohort. Broadly in line with IMGT annotations, most TCR beta V segments showed up in productive rearrangements about 87% or about 30% of the time in an earlier analysis of several hundred of the donors. The authors suggested that the approach could potentially be extended to other disease states and immunological phenotypes. In a later analysis, most CMV-associated TCR beta chains were found to appear HLA-restricted, with HLA associations seemingly driven largely by CMV exposure. This cohort had only TCR beta chains sequenced, and the lack of alpha or paired-chain data limited which features could be detected. A further reported finding was that TCR beta sequences accurately predicted the HLA-A and HLA-B alleles for most subjects in the first cohort.

The library relied on the immunoSEQ multiplex PCR assay. For the multiplex PCR, a mixture combining 60 forward primers for TCR Vbeta segments and 13 reverse primers for TCR Jbeta segments was used. The CDR3 region of rearranged TCR beta genes was amplified from genomic DNA with a multiplex PCR assay. On the Illumina HiSeq System, the amplified TCR beta libraries were sequenced as 87-base-pair reads. Regarding the original processing steps: A later analysis counted about 80 million unique TCR beta chains across the roughly 700 repertoires, and some 11 million of these chains were shared by at least two donors. A nearest-neighbor algorithm error-corrected the raw reads and collapsed the reads into unique sequences, merging closely related sequences to remove PCR and sequencing errors. To assign V, D and J gene segments, CDR3 sequences were aligned to IMGT reference sequences. For a sequence to be retained, a match of at least six nucleotides was required to both a V gene segment and a J gene segment. A rearrangement counted as productive if the CDR3 had no stop codons and remained in frame with V and J, and every other rearrangement counted as non-productive. Following IMGT convention, CDR3 was defined as the stretch from the second conserved V-encoded cysteine to the conserved J-encoded phenylalanine. Sequences without an unambiguous match to a single V gene segment were excluded from the earlier analysis of about 600 of the donors. In an earlier analysis of 587 of the donors, a V segment was called functional when productive rearrangements were above 56.7%, and segregating when the standard deviation between donors exceeded 5%. A statistical classification framework was built to diagnose cytomegalovirus status from the catalog of TCR beta chain sequences. A later analysis assigned V and J genes by comparing TCR nucleotide sequences with IMGT/GENE-DB human TR gene sequences. A later analysis assigned CDR3 sequences and most-parsimonious VDJ recombination scenarios with the TCRdist pipeline. A later analysis defined each TCR beta chain by its CDR3 amino acid sequence plus V-gene family, and excluded reads lacking a unique V-gene family. To address suspected cross-contamination and a sequencing artifact, a later analysis removed some 620 highly shared, low-generation-probability nucleotide sequences. For each public chain, a later analysis derived a clonal expansion index from normalized ranks of inferred template counts within each repertoire. In a later analysis, generation probabilities were computed with a VDJ recombination model fitted to out-of-frame rearrangements, and the resulting probabilities were checked against IGoR. A later analysis scored TCR-TCR, TCR-HLA and TCR-CMV co-occurrence with hypergeometric tests, applying a repertoire-size bias correction to TCR pairs. A later analysis estimated false discovery rates by permuting HLA or CMV assignments 20 times. In a later analysis, co-occurring TCRs were grouped using DBSCAN, with TCRdist sequence similarity added in when clustering inside HLA-allele-positive subsets. Repertoires with fewer than 30,000 or more than 120,000 public chains were left out of co-occurrence clustering, as were five repertoires with anomalous nucleotide sharing. In its TCRdb copy, this immuneACCESS table keeps in-frame sequences only and misses some clones. Where compared with another copy, unresolved V genes explain less than half of these, and the others have no known cause. That table is the source of V, J and clone size, and D and trimming were worked out from the DNA. For this sample the table gives roughly 150,000 clones, of which around three quarters were detected only once. The leading ten clones occupy 2.5% to 3.5% of the sample.

In total, over 600 healthy bone marrow donors made up the cohort. At the time of sampling, every cohort member was nominally healthy, though immune exposures that went unrecorded were likely present. The donor tested CMV seronegative and was one of the 352 seronegative cohort members. Every donor gave a peripheral blood sample, and the peripheral blood mononuclear cells from that sample were used for TCR beta sequencing. The Qiagen DNeasy Blood Extraction Kit was used to extract genomic DNA from the blood cell samples. Comments on this clone: What this receptor recognizes is not known. Per-nucleotide qualities are absent, and no much larger clonotype sits a single base away.

Measured from the cysteine to the phenylalanine, the CDR3 is 15 residues long. Kept here is only the CDR3 DNA, which spans 45 bases and is read in frame from base 1. Deletion took 6 bases off V and 0 bases off J, with a span of 13 bases between the germline ends. The germline V gene sets CDR1 to SGHRS and CDR2 to YFSETQ. This chain is built from TRBV5-1 and TRBJ1-3, with the D gene call left open. The receptor's source is a man aged 40-49 years in good health and CMV-seronegative. The sample was PBMCs. The CDR3 region has the sequence CASMVGGASGNTIYF. The sequenced DNA: TGCGCCAGCATGGTGGGAGGAGCCTCTGGAAACACCATATATTTT. When the CDR3 is completed using the reference TRBV5-1 and TRBJ1-3 genes on either side, the full variable domain is KAGVTQTPRYLIKTRGQQVTLSCSPISGHRSVSWYQQTPGQGLQFLFEYFSETQRNKGNFPGRFSGRQFSNSRSEMNVSTLELGDSALYLCASMVGGASGNTIYFGEGSWLTVV.